Following are 5 T cell receptor beta chains from one sample sequenced in a study of tissue T cells after allogeneic stem cell transplantation (dated by TCRdb to about 2022). The sample's time point, from its label and the paper: mouse harvest day 14 after allogeneic transplant. Mouse grafts consisting of 10^7 T-cell-depleted bone marrow cells combined with 10^6 splenic CD5+ T cells were administered by tail vein injection. Libraries were built with the immunoSEQ multiplex PCR assay. TCRdb provides this immuneACCESS table in a form limited to in-frame rearrangements. Some clones are lacking; in checked studies, under half of them reflect an unresolved V gene, and why the rest are absent is not known. The sample includes fewer than 4,500 clones, with about 49% observed a single time. The ten largest clones capture approximately 20% of the sample. What was sequenced was gut tissue. Receptor source: a female BALB/c mouse given C57BL/6 T cells with graft-versus-host disease after an allogeneic hematopoietic cell transplant.

A few counts support this clone. Mouse names are used for the genes. The read is 1 residue too short to cover the CDR3 end, so that end is filled in from the germline J gene. J is TRBJ2-3 and V is TRBV23; the table's D call, TRBD1, was not checked against the DNA. The CDR3 contains 14 residues. CDR1 and CDR2 from the germline V gene are KGHTA and FQNQQP. The CDR3 sequence is CSSSPGQGAETLYF. The sequenced CDR3 bases are TGCTCCAGCAGTCCGGGACAGGGGGCAGAAACGCTGTAT. Supplemented by reference TRBV23 and TRBJ2-3, the full variable domain reads DAAVTQKPRYLIKMKGQEAEMKCIPEKGHTAVFWYQQKQSKELKFLIYFQNQQPLDQIDMVKERFSAVCPSSSLCSLGIRTCEAEDSALYLCSSSPGQGAETLYFGSGTRLTVL.

The count of this clone is one. The gene symbols are mouse symbols. The missing CDR3 end, 1 residue past where the read stops, is filled in from the germline J gene. V and J are TRBV13-1 and TRBJ2-5; D call uncertain. V gave up 0 bases and J gave up 2 bases, with 7 bases separating them. Germline lookup yields CDR1 NSHNY and CDR2 SYGAGN. CDR3 size: 14 residues. The CDR3 bases that were read are TGTGCCAGCAGTGATGGAGGGAGCCAAGACACCCAGTAC. Protein: CASSDGGSQDTQY. The whole CDR3 sequence is CASSDGGSQDTQYF.

In the case of this clone: Genes and germline come from the mouse. The sequence runs out 1 residue before the end of the CDR3; the remainder is reconstructed from the germline J gene. The chain employs TRBV3 and TRBJ2-5; weak D call: TRBD1 (6 bases). V gave up 4 bases and J gave up 8 bases, with 13 bases separating them. Per germline, CDR1 SNHLY and CDR2 FYNGKV (reference sequence). CDR3 length equals 13 residues. CDR3 bases read: TGTGCCAGCAGCTCCACAGGGAGCGGCACCCAGTAC. Translation: CASSSTGSGTQY. The full CDR3 protein is CASSSTGSGTQYF. Full variable domain (outside the CDR3, taken from reference TRBV3 and TRBJ2-5): GPKVLQIPSHQIIDMGQMVTLNCDPVSNHLYFYWYKQILGQQMEFLVNFYNGKVMEKSKLFKDQFSVERPDGSYFTLKIQPTALEDSAVYFCASSSTGSGTQYFGPGTRLLVL.

About this clone itself: Gene names are mouse gene names. The missing CDR3 end, 1 residue past where the read stops, is filled in from the germline J gene. V gene TRBV16 combines with J gene TRBJ2-2; TRBD1 matches 8 bases. Germline loops: CDR1 SGHSA, CDR2 FRNQAP. The CDR3 covers 17 residues. After removal of 0 bases from V and 4 bases from J, the junction contained 7 bases not matched to a gene. CDR3 in amino acids: CASSLDLQGAGTGQLYF. CDR3 DNA (partial): TGTGCAAGCAGCTTAGATCTCCAGGGGGCGGGCACCGGGCAGCTCTAC.

Points on this clone: The germline and genes are mouse ones. The read ends 1 residue before the CDR3 terminus; that terminus is restored from the germline J gene. The V and J genes are TRBV24 and TRBJ2-4; the D is unclear. The CDR3 is made up of 12 amino acids. Germline V gene data show CDR1 as KGHTA and CDR2 as FRNEEI. V dropped 4 bases and J dropped 10 bases, with 12 bases sitting between them. The sequenced CDR3 bases are TGTGCCAGCAGTCGACGGGAAGACCCCTTGTAC. It is translated as CASSRREDPLY. The whole CDR3 protein reads CASSRREDPLYF.